The 9 T cell receptor beta chains listed next were all sequenced from one sample in a study of blood T cell repertoires in COVID-19. Clones were sequenced by immunoSEQ multiplex PCR, and TCRdb holds only the in-frame ones, with some missing. Of about 130,000 clones listed, about 89% are singletons. The sample comprised peripheral blood. The receptors shown here come from a man in his forties or fifties with active or convalescent COVID-19.

V gene TRBV7-2 combines with J gene TRBJ2-7; 12 bases are shared with TRBD1. The CDR3 runs to 15 residues. Trimming removed 5 bases from V and 4 bases from J; junction bases left unmatched: 6. Germline values: CDR1 SGHTA, CDR2 FQGNSA. DNA of the CDR3: TGTGCCAGCAGCCCCGGGACAGGGGGCTCGTACGAGCAGTACTTC. Its translation: CASSPGTGGSYEQYF.

This chain links TRBV5-1 with TRBJ2-5, with unresolved D. Trimming removed 0 bases from V and 1 base from J, with 10 bases in between. Germline assignment: CDR1 SGHRS and CDR2 YFSETQ. The CDR3 runs 15 residues. The CDR3 DNA follows: TGCGCCAGCAGCTTGGTTCGAGATATCCAAGAGACCCAGTACTTC. As protein: CASSLVRDIQETQYF.

In DNA form, the CDR3 reads TGTGCCAGCAGTGAACTGCGCATAGCCTACGAGCAGTACTTC. This gives the protein CASSELRIAYEQYF. This chain uses TRBV6-1 with TRBJ2-7; D is ambiguous. Germline V gene data show CDR1 as MNHNS and CDR2 as SASEGT. This CDR3 has 14 residues. Trimming shortened V by 2 bases and J by 2 bases, and 10 bases separated the two germline ends.

The chain combines TRBV29-1 with TRBJ2-2, with 8 nucleotides matching TRBD1. CDR1 SQVTM and CDR2 ANQGSEA come from the germline V gene. The ends lost 5 bases at V and 6 bases at J; junction bases unmatched: 11. This CDR3 comprises 15 residues. The CDR3 protein is CSVRGGQGAAGELFF. CDR3 nucleotides: TGCAGCGTTAGAGGAGGGCAGGGGGCGGCCGGGGAGCTGTTTTTT.

The rearrangement links TRBV15 to TRBJ2-2; TRBD1 aligns across 10 bases. V trimming: 0 bases; J trimming: 4 bases; junction bases outside the gene matches: 11. This CDR3 is built from 19 residues. Germline lookup yields CDR1 LNHNV and CDR2 YYDKDF (reference sequence). CDR3 sequence (DNA): TGTGCCACCAGCAGAGATTATTCTTGGGACAGGGGCTCCACCGGGGAGCTGTTTTTT. Translating it yields CATSRDYSWDRGSTGELFF.

The chain is built from TRBV24-1 and TRBJ1-2; D is possibly TRBD1 (6 bases). The CDR3 extends over 12 amino acids. The V gene's germline CDR1 is KGHDR and CDR2 SFDVKD. The V end was cut by 2 bases, the J end by 8 bases, with 8 bases between. The CDR3: CATSDYRVGYTF. CDR3 DNA sequence: TGTGCCACCAGTGATTACAGGGTCGGCTACACCTTC.

The chain has TRBV5-1 and TRBJ1-1; the D gene is possibly TRBD1 (6 bases). The CDR3 is 15 amino acids. Germline CDR1 is SGHRS and CDR2 is YFSETQ. Between the trimmed V and J ends, which lost 5 bases and 2 bases, there was a span of 16 bases. CDR3 nucleotides: TGCGCCAGCAGGGTAACACAGGGCTCTAACACTGAAGCTTTCTTT. Translated, it gives CASRVTQGSNTEAFF.

The chain uses TRBV24-1 and TRBJ2-2, with 11 bases lining up with TRBD2. The CDR3 extends over 17 amino acids. Unmatched junction bases numbered 7, after V lost 5 bases and J lost 3 bases. Germline V gene data show CDR1 as KGHDR and CDR2 as SFDVKD. CDR3 nucleotide sequence: TGTGCCACCAGTGTTCCTAGCGGGGGGTCATACACCGGGGAGCTGTTTTTT. As protein: CATSVPSGGSYTGELFF.

This clone was recorded only once. The J gene is TRBJ1-6, the V gene TRBV27, with D maybe TRBD1 (6 bases). Germline loops: CDR1 MNHEY, CDR2 SMNVEV (reference sequence). V lost 5 bases, J lost 9 bases, and 17 bases lay in between. This CDR3 contains 15 residues. In DNA, the CDR3 is TGTGCCAGCAGTCGCGACGGGGGGGGCAGTTCACCCCTCCACTTT. It codes for CASSRDGGGSSPLHF.